Listed below are T cell receptor beta chains from one sample, sequenced in a study of CD8+ T cells in alopecia areata. TCRdb keeps only in-frame clones here, not all; method: immunoSEQ multiplex PCR. Counted here are around 140,000 clones, roughly 54% occurring once; the ten biggest clones make up around 15%. The starting material was CD8+ T cells sorted from blood, obtained at week 4, from a patient treated with tofacitinib. These receptors all stem from a human donor with alopecia areata. The CDR3 runs from the conserved cysteine through the conserved F or W. Each record gives: clone size, J gene, D gene, V gene, CDR3 DNA, CDR3 protein. The D gene is left open where the match is weak. Some rows have no size entry. The others give once, few or many, or a class for an expanded clone.

abundance: .; j_gene: TRBJ2-5; d_gene: .; v_gene: TRBV7-8; CDR3nt: TGTGCCAGCAGCTTGCGCCGGGACCGACTACAAGAGACCCAGTACTTC; CDR3aa: CASSLRRDRLQETQYF
abundance: .; j_gene: TRBJ1-5; d_gene: .; v_gene: TRBV15; CDR3nt: TGTGCCACCAGCAGAGAGGACCCGATAACGCCCCAGCATTTT; CDR3aa: CATSREDPITPQHF
abundance: .; j_gene: TRBJ1-1; d_gene: TRBD1; v_gene: TRBV5-1; CDR3nt: TGCGCCAGCAGCTCTTGGGACAGGGGGCTGGTGAACACTGAAGCTTTCTTT; CDR3aa: CASSSWDRGLVNTEAFF
abundance: few; j_gene: TRBJ2-5; d_gene: .; v_gene: TRBV6-6; CDR3nt: TGTGCCAGCAGTTACGAGGGAAGCGGGACCCAGTACTTC; CDR3aa: CASSYEGSGTQYF
abundance: .; j_gene: TRBJ1-5; d_gene: TRBD1; v_gene: TRBV7-9; CDR3nt: TGTGCCAGCAGCGCACAGACAGGGGGGAATCAGCCCCAGCATTTT; CDR3aa: CASSAQTGGNQPQHF
abundance: .; j_gene: TRBJ1-2; d_gene: .; v_gene: TRBV30; CDR3nt: TGTGCCTGGAGTGCACCTCTTCATTATTCGTATGGCTACACCTTC; CDR3aa: CAWSAPLHYSYGYTF
abundance: .; j_gene: TRBJ1-2; d_gene: .; v_gene: TRBV30; CDR3nt: TGTGCCTGGAGTACCCAATCGGTGCCGGCTCCCTATGGCTACACCTTC; CDR3aa: CAWSTQSVPAPYGYTF
abundance: few; j_gene: TRBJ2-4; d_gene: .; v_gene: TRBV29-1; CDR3nt: TGCAGCGTTCGCCCGGGGGGCGCGAACATTCAGTACTTC; CDR3aa: CSVRPGGANIQYF
abundance: .; j_gene: TRBJ1-5; d_gene: TRBD1; v_gene: TRBV6-5; CDR3nt: TGTGCCAGCGGGACAGGGGGAAACCAGCCCCAGCATTTT; CDR3aa: CASGTGGNQPQHF
abundance: few; j_gene: TRBJ1-1; d_gene: .; v_gene: TRBV6-6; CDR3nt: TGTGCCAGCAGTTACGAGAACACTGAAGCTTTCTTT; CDR3aa: CASSYENTEAFF
abundance: .; j_gene: TRBJ2-1; d_gene: TRBD1; v_gene: TRBV6-5; CDR3nt: TGTGCCAGCAGTTGGGACAGCAGCTCCTACAATGAGCAGTTCTTC; CDR3aa: CASSWDSSSYNEQFF
abundance: .; j_gene: TRBJ2-1; d_gene: TRBD2; v_gene: TRBV11-2; CDR3nt: TGTGCCAGCAGCTTAGTTGGGGCAGGGAGGGCCAATGAGCAGTTCTTC; CDR3aa: CASSLVGAGRANEQFF
abundance: .; j_gene: TRBJ2-6; d_gene: .; v_gene: TRBV5-1; CDR3nt: TGCGCCAGCAGCTTGCCGGTTGGGGCCAACGTCCTGACTTTC; CDR3aa: CASSLPVGANVLTF
abundance: .; j_gene: TRBJ1-6; d_gene: .; v_gene: TRBV7-9; CDR3nt: TGTGCCAGCAGCCTCCCAGAGCCCTATAATTCACCCCTCCACTTT; CDR3aa: CASSLPEPYNSPLHF
abundance: .; j_gene: TRBJ2-7; d_gene: TRBD1; v_gene: TRBV2; CDR3nt: TGTGCCAGCAGTGAGGGGGGACAGGGGGTCTACGAGCAGTACTTC; CDR3aa: CASSEGGQGVYEQYF
abundance: once; j_gene: TRBJ1-1; d_gene: .; v_gene: TRBV5-6; CDR3nt: TGTGCCAGCAGCCCGGGGGTCACTGAAGCTTTCTTT; CDR3aa: CASSPGVTEAFF
abundance: .; j_gene: TRBJ1-2; d_gene: .; v_gene: TRBV4-1; CDR3nt: TGCGCCAGCAGCCAATTCCTGGGGAATGGCTACACCTTC; CDR3aa: CASSQFLGNGYTF
abundance: once; j_gene: TRBJ2-4; d_gene: .; v_gene: TRBV9; CDR3nt: TGTGCCAGCAGCGTAGGGGGTTTGGACATTCAGTACTTC; CDR3aa: CASSVGGLDIQYF
abundance: .; j_gene: TRBJ1-6; d_gene: .; v_gene: TRBV5-4; CDR3nt: TGTGCCAGCAGCTTGGAGGTGCTAAATTCACCCCTCCACTTT; CDR3aa: CASSLEVLNSPLHF
abundance: .; j_gene: TRBJ2-3; d_gene: .; v_gene: TRBV11-2; CDR3nt: TGTGCCAGCAGCTTAGGGGGAGATACGCAGTATTTT; CDR3aa: CASSLGGDTQYF
abundance: few; j_gene: TRBJ2-1; d_gene: TRBD2; v_gene: TRBV5-1; CDR3nt: TGCGCCAGCAGCTTGGAGGCTAGCGGGGGCTATGAGCAGTTCTTC; CDR3aa: CASSLEASGGYEQFF
abundance: .; j_gene: TRBJ2-5; d_gene: TRBD2; v_gene: TRBV7-9; CDR3nt: TGTGCCAGCAGCCGAAGACTAGCGGGGGAGACCCAGTACTTC; CDR3aa: CASSRRLAGETQYF
abundance: .; j_gene: TRBJ2-5; d_gene: .; v_gene: TRBV7-6; CDR3nt: TGTGCCAGCAGCTTAGAGCCTTCGGGCCAAGAGACCCAGTACTTC; CDR3aa: CASSLEPSGQETQYF
abundance: .; j_gene: TRBJ2-7; d_gene: .; v_gene: TRBV4-2; CDR3nt: TGTGCCAGCAGTCACGGCAGAGAAGGGGAGCAGTACTTC; CDR3aa: CASSHGREGEQYF
abundance: .; j_gene: TRBJ2-3; d_gene: TRBD2; v_gene: TRBV7-2; CDR3nt: TGTGCCAGCAGCTCAATAGCGGGGGACACAGATACGCAGTATTTT; CDR3aa: CASSSIAGDTDTQYF
abundance: .; j_gene: TRBJ2-7; d_gene: .; v_gene: TRBV15; CDR3nt: TGTGCCACCAGCATTGGAAGTCACGAGCAGTACTTC; CDR3aa: CATSIGSHEQYF